This entry lists 3 T cell receptor beta chains sequenced from one sample in a study of shared clonotypes between healthy human individuals. Sequencing used immunoSEQ multiplex PCR; TCRdb keeps in-frame clones, though not all of them. The sample gives 2 million to 3 million clones, 80% to 95% of which show up once; 0.36% is in the top ten. The material sequenced was naive CD4+ T cells from PBMCs. Subset: CD45RA+ positively selected. The receptors stem from a man in his late teens or twenties in good health. Some clones in this sample may be carry-over from other donors' samples.

The chain carries TRBV4-2 and TRBJ2-7, with D tentatively TRBD1 (6 bases). Germline CDR1 LGHNA, CDR2 YNFKEQ. V shed 0 bases and J shed 7 bases, with 16 bases lying between them. This CDR3 has 15 amino acids. CDR3 residues: CASSQDRLGAREQYF. Here the CDR3 DNA reads TGTGCCAGCAGCCAAGATAGGTTGGGGGCGCGTGAGCAGTACTTC.

V usage is TRBV28 and J usage is TRBJ1-2, with D perhaps matching TRBD1 (5 bases). Germline V gene lookup returns CDR1 MDHEN and CDR2 SYDVKM. Trimming cost V 2 bases and J 3 bases, with 10 bases left between them. CDR3 length: 14 residues. Here the CDR3 reads CASSLEGRYYGYTF. DNA of the CDR3: TGTGCCAGCAGTTTAGAGGGGCGCTACTATGGCTACACCTTC.

The table lists this clone with a count of one. The rearrangement joins TRBV5-6 to TRBJ2-2, with 9 bases fitting TRBD1. There are 16 residues in the CDR3. V lost 5 bases and J lost 5; bases outside the gene matches: 10. CDR1 and CDR2 (germline): SGHDT, YYEEEE. CDR3 protein: CASRRQGQGRTGELFF. In DNA, the CDR3 is TGTGCCAGCAGGCGACAGGGACAGGGAAGGACCGGGGAGCTGTTTTTT.